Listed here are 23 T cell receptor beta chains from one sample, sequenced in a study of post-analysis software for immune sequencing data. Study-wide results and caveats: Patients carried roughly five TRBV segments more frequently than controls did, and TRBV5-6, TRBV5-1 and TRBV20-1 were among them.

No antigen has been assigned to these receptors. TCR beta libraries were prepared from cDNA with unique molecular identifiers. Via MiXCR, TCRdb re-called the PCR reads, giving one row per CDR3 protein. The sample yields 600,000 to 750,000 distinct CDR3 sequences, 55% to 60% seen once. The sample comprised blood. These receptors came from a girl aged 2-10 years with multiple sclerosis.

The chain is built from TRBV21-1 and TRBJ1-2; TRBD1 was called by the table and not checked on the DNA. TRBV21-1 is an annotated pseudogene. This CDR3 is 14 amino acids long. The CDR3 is CASSKGGVYYGYTF. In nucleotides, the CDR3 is TGTGCCAGCAGCAAAGGGGGGGTTTACTATGGCTACACCTTC.

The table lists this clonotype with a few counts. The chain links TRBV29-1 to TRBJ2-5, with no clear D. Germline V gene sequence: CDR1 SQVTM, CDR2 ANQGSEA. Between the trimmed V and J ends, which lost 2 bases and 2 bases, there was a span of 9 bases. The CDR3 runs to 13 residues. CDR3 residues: CSVEPDYQETQYF. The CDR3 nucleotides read TGCAGCGTTGAACCTGATTATCAAGAGACCCAGTACTTC.

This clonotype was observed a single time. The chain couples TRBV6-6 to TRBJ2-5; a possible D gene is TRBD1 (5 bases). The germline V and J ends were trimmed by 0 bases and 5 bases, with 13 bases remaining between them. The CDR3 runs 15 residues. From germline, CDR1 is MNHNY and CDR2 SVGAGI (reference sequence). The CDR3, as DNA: TGTGCCAGCAGTTACTCGACGCAGGGAAGGGAGACCCAGTACTTC. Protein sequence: CASSYSTQGRETQYF.

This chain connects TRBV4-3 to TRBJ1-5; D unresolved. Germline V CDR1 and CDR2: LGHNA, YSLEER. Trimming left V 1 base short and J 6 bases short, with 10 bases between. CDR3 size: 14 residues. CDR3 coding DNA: TGCGCCAGCAGCCAAGGTCTGGGGTGTCAGCCCCAGCATTTT. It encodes CASSQGLGCQPQHF.

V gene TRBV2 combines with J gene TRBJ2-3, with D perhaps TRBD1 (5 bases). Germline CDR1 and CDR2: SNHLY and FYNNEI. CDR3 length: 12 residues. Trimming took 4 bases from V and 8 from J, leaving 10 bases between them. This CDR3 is CASSAGAATQYF. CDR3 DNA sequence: TGTGCCAGCAGTGCTGGGGCAGCTACGCAGTATTTT.

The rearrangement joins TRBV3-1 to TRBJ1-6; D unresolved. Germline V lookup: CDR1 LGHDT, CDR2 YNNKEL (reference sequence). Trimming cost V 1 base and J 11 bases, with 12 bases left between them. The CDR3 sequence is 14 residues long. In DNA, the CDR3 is TGTGCCAGCAGCCAAGTCGTCGACGGGGCACCCCTCCACTTT. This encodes CASSQVVDGAPLHF.

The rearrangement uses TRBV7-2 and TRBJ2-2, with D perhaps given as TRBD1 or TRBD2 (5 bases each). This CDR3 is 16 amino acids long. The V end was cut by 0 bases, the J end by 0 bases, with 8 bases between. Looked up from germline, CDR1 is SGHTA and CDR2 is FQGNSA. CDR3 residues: CASSLAGDANTGELFF. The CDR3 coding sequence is TGTGCCAGCAGCTTAGCAGGGGACGCGAACACCGGGGAGCTGTTTTTT.

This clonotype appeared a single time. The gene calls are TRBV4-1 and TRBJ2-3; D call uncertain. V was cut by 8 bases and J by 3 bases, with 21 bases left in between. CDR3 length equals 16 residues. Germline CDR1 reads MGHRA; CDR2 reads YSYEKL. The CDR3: CASCLEAAGGTDTQYF. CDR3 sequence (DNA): TGCGCCAGCTGCCTCGAGGCAGCCGGTGGGACAGATACGCAGTATTTT.

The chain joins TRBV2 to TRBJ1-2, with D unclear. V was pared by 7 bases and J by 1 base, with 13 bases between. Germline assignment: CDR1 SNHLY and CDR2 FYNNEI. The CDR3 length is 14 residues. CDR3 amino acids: CASTLGRVNYGYTF. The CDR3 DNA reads TGTGCCAGCACCCTCGGACGGGTTAACTATGGCTACACCTTC.

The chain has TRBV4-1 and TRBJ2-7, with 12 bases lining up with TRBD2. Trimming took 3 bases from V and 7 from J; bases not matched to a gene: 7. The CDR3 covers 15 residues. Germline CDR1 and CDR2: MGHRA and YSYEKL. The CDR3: CASSHRLAGGGEQYF. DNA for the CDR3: TGCGCCAGCAGCCATCGGCTAGCGGGAGGGGGGGAGCAGTACTTC.

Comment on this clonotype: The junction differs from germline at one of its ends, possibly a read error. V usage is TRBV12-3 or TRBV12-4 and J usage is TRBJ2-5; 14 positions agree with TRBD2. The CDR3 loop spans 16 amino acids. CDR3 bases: TGTGCCGGCAGACAAAGACTAGCGGGAGGGCAAGAGACCCAGTACTTC. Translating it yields CAGRQRLAGGQETQYF.

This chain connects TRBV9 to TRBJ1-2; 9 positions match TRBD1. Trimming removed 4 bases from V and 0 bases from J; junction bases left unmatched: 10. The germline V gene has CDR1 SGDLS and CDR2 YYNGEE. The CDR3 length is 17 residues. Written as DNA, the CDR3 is TGTGCCAGCAGCCCCTTTTCGGGGACAGGGCCTAACTATGGCTACACCTTC. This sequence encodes CASSPFSGTGPNYGYTF.

CDR3 amino acids: CASSSGGAVETQYF. In DNA form, the CDR3 reads TGCGCCAGCAGCTCCGGGGGGGCCGTTGAGACCCAGTACTTC. The chain is built from TRBV5-1 and TRBJ2-7; the match to TRBD2 covers 8 bases. The tail of the sequence fits TRBJ2-5 better, so the J call may be wrong. CDR1 and CDR2 from the germline V gene are SGHRS and YFSETQ. This CDR3 comprises 14 residues.

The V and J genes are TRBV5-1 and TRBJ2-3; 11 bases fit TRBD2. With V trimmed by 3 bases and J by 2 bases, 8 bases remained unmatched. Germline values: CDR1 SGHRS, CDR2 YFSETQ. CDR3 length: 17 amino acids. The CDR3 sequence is CASSSGTSGRVTDTQYF. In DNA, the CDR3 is TGCGCCAGCAGCTCTGGGACTAGCGGTAGGGTCACAGATACGCAGTATTTT.

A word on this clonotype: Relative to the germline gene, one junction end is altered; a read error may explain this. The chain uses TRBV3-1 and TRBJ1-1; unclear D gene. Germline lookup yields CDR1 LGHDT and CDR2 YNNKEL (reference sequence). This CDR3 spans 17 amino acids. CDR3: CASSQDRVGSWNTEAFF. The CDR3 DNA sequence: TGTGCCAGCAGCCAAGATAGAGTCGGCAGTTGGAACACTGAGGCTTTCTTT.

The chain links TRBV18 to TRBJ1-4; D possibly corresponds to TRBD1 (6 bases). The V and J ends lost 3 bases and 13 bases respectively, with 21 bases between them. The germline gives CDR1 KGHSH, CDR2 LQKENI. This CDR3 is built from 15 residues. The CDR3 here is CASSPGGGQIRRLFF. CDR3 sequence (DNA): TGTGCCAGCTCACCGGGCGGGGGCCAAATAAGGAGACTGTTTTTT. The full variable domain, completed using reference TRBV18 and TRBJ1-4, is NAGVMQNPRHLVRRRGQEARLRCSPMKGHSHVYWYRQLPEEGLKFMVYLQKENIIDESGMPKERFSAEFPKEGPSILRIQQVVRGDSAAYFCASSPGGGQIRRLFFGSGTQLSVL.

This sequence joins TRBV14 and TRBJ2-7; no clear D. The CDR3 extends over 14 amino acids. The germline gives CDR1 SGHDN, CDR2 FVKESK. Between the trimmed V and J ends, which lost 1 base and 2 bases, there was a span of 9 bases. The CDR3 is CASSQARRTYEQYF. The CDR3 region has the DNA TGTGCCAGCAGCCAAGCGCGCAGGACCTACGAGCAGTACTTC.

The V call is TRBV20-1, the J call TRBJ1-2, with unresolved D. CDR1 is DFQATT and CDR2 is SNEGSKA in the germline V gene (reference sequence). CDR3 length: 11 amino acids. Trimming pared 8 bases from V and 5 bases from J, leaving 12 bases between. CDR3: CSPWVLYGYTF. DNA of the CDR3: TGCAGTCCCTGGGTGCTATATGGCTACACCTTC.

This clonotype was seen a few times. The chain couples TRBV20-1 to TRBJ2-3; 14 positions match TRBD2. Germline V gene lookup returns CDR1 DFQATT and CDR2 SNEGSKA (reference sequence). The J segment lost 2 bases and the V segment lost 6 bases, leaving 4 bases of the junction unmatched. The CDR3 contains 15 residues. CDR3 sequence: CSARTSGRFTDTQYF. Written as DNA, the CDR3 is TGCAGTGCCCGGACTAGCGGGAGGTTCACAGATACGCAGTATTTT.

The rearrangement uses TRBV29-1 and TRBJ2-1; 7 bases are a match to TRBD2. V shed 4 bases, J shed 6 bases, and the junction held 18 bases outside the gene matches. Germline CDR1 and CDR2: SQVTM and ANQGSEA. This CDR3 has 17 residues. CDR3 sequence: CSVGGLTTGGLPNEQFF. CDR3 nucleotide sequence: TGCAGCGTTGGAGGACTAACCACGGGGGGACTCCCCAATGAGCAGTTCTTC.

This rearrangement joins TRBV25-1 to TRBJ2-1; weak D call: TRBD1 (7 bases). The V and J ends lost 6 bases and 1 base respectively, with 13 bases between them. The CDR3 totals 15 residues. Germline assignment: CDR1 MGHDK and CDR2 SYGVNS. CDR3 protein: CASRNSGGSYNEQFF. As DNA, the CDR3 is TGTGCCAGCAGAAATTCAGGGGGGTCCTACAATGAGCAGTTCTTC.

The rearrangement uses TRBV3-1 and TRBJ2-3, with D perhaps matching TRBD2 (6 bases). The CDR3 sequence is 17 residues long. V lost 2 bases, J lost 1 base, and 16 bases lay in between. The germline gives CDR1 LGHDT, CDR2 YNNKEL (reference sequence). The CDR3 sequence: CASSQFPFERGTDTQYF. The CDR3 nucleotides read TGTGCCAGCAGCCAATTCCCATTTGAGCGGGGCACAGATACGCAGTATTTT.

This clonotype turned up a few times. The CDR3 here is CASSTLSSYNEQFF. The CDR3 nucleotides read TGTGCCAGCAGTACTCTTAGCTCCTACAATGAGCAGTTCTTC. The gene calls are TRBV6-6 and TRBJ2-1, with D hard to call. The CDR3 is 14 amino acids. In germline, CDR1 is MNHNY, CDR2 SVGAGI (reference sequence). The V end lost 5 bases, the J end lost 0 bases, and 8 bases lay between the germline ends.